The clone carrying this TCR beta chain was seen only a few times. Its antigen is currently unknown. The data derive from a study of shared clonotypes between healthy human individuals. Unsorted material relied on about 90 million PBMCs as the source of genomic DNA. Per the germline V gene, CDR1 is LNHDA and CDR2 is SQIVND (reference sequence). The CDR3 consists of 17 residues. Unmatched junction bases numbered 20, after V lost 9 bases and J lost 4 bases. The material for each subset, its genomic DNA, was split evenly across several immunoSEQ plates. The protocol was immunoSEQ multiplex PCR, while the TCRdb copy is restricted to in-frame clones and leaves out a portion. The table includes some 470,000 clones, 75% to 85% detected once. Study-level findings and limits: Clonotype sharing among donors, it was expected, would be affected by sequencing depth.

V gene TRBV19 combines with J gene TRBJ1-2; 7 bases are a match to TRBD1. This TCR was sampled from a woman aged 35 to 49 in good health. Some clones in this sample may be carry-over from other donors' samples. Material for sequencing was PBMCs. CDR3: CASSRPGQRKHGYGYTF. In nucleotides, the CDR3 is TGTGCCAGCTCCCGCCCGGGACAGCGAAAGCACGGCTATGGCTACACCTTC.